This T cell receptor beta chain was captured by sequencing in a study of blood T cell repertoires in COVID-19 (dated by TCRdb to 2020 to 2021). Study-level background: Collaborator samples came from the United States, Italy and Spain and covered acute and convalescent phases of COVID-19. The prospective study material was composed of cDNA or gDNA derived from T cells, B-cell-depleted T cells, or PBMCs. The dataset comprised deeply sampled blood TCRbeta repertoires from subjects exposed to, actively infected with, or recovered from COVID-19. The repertoires were released in a freely available public database intended as a resource for research on the immune response to SARS-CoV-2. The samples were drawn from two sources: the first 160 participants of the ongoing ImmuneRACE study, and some 1,300 subjects contributed by 6 global collaborators. Sample metadata almost always included a de-identified subject ID, COVID-19 status, age in years and sex. Where available, HLA class I and class II types were obtained from metadata supplied by the sample provider rather than from assay-based typing.

CDR1 SGDLS and CDR2 YYNGEE are derived from the germline V gene. The V and J ends are trimmed by 4 bases and 6 bases, leaving 9 bases between them. CDR3 length: 12 amino acids, cysteine to phenylalanine. Only the CDR3 portion is preserved as DNA: 36 bases, with reading frame beginning at the first base. Paper-wide results and their limitations: Clinical and demographic metadata were provided uncurated, with the amount varying by source and participant.

A word on this clone: Its antigen is unknown. No base quality values were provided; no much bigger clone lies one nucleotide off.

The immunoSEQ Assay, a bias-controlled multiplex PCR, was used to amplify TCRbeta CDR3 regions from genomic DNA. Turning to the authors' computational methods: Within the assay, amplification of reference gene primers was used to estimate how many nucleated cells each sample contained. To quantify the absolute abundance of each unique TCRbeta CDR3 rearrangement, sequence reads were collapsed and filtered. For each sample, productive Simpson clonality was calculated as the square root of Simpson's diversity index over productive rearrangements. Imported from immuneACCESS, the table was reduced by TCRdb to in-frame sequences with V and J called. These copies leave out some clones; in studies compared against another copy, an unresolved V gene accounts for under half, and the cause of the remainder is not known. The DNA was the basis for D and trimming; V, J and clone size are from that table. In all, the sample holds some 130,000 clones, and over 85% of those were seen once. The top ten constitute about 4% of the sample.

Whole blood was collected in K2EDTA tubes by collaborating institutions according to the institutions' own protocols. For TCRbeta analysis, collaborators shipped samples in one of three forms: frozen whole blood, isolated PBMCs, or DNA extracted from either of those sample types. The chain is encoded by TRBV9 joined to TRBJ2-3, with the D gene too uncertain to name. What was sequenced was peripheral blood. The origin of this receptor is a man in his forties or fifties with active COVID-19. The CDR3 is CASSSATDTQYF. The DNA sequence is TGTGCCAGCAGCTCCGCTACGGATACGCAGTATTTT. Supplemented by the reference TRBV9 and TRBJ2-3 proteins around the CDR3, the complete variable domain is DSGVTQTPKHLITATGQRVTLRCSPRSGDLSVYWYQQSLDQGLQFLIQYYNGEERAKGNILERFSAQQFPDLHSELNLSSLELGDSALYFCASSSATDTQYFGPGTRLTVL.